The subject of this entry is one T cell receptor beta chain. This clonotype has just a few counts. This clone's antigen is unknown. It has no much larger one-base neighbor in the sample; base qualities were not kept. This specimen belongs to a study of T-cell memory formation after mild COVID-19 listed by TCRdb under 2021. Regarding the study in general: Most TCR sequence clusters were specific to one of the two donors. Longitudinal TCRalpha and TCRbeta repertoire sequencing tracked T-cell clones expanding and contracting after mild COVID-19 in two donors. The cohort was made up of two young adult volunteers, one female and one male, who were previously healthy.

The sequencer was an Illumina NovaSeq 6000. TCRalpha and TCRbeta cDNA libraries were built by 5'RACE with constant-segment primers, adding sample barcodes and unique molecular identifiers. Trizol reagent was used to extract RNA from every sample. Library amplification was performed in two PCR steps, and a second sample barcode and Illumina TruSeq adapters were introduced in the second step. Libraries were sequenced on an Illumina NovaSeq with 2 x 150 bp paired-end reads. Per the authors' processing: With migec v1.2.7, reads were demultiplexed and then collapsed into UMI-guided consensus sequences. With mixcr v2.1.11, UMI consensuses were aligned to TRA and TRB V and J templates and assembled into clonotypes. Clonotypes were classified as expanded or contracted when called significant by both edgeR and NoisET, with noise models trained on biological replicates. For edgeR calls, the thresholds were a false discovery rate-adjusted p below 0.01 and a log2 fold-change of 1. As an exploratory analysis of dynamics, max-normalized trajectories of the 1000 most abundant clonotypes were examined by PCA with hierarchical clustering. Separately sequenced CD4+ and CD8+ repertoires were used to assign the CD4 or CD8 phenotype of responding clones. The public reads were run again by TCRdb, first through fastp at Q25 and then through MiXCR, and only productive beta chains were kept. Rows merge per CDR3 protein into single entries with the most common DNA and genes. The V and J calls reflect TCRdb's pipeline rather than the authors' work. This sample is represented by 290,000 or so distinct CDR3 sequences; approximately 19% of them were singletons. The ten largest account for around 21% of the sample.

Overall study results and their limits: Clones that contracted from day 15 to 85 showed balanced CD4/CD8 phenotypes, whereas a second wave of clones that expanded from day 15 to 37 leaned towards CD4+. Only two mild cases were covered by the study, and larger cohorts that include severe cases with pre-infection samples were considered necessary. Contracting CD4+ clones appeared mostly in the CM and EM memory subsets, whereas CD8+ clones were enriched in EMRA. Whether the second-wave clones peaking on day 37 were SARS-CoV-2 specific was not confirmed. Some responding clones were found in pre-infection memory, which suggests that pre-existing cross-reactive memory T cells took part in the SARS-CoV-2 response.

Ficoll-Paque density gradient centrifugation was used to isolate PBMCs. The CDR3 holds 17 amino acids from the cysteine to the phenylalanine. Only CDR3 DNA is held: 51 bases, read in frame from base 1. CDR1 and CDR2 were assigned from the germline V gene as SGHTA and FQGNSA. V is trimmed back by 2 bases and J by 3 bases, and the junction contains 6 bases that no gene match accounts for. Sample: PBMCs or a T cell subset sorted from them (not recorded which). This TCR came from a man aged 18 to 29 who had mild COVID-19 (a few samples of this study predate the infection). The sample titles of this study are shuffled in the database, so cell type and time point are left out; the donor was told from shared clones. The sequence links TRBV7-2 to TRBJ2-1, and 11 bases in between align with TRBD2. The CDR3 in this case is CASSLRASGGFYNEQFF. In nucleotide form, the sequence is TGTGCCAGCAGCTTAAGGGCTAGCGGGGGGTTCTACAATGAGCAGTTCTTC.